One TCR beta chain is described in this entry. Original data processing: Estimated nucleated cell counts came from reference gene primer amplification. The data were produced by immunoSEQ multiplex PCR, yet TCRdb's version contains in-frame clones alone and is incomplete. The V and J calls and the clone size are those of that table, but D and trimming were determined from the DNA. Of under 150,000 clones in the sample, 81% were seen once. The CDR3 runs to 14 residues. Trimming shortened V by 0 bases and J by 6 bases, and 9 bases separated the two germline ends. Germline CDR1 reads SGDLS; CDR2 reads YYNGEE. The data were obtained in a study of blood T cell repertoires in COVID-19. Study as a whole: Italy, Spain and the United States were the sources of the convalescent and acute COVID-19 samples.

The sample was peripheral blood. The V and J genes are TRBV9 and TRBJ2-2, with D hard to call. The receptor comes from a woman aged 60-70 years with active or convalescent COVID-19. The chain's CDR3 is CASSVASRPGELFF. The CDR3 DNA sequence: TGTGCCAGCAGCGTAGCCTCTAGGCCCGGGGAGCTGTTTTTT. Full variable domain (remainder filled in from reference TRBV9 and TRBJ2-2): DSGVTQTPKHLITATGQRVTLRCSPRSGDLSVYWYQQSLDQGLQFLIQYYNGEERAKGNILERFSAQQFPDLHSELNLSSLELGDSALYFCASSVASRPGELFFGEGSRLTVL.